The next 4 T cell receptor beta chains were all read from a single sample in a study of blood T cell repertoires in COVID-19. Clones were read by immunoSEQ multiplex PCR, and TCRdb kept only the in-frame ones, dropping some. The sample records 250,000 or so clones, 75% to 90% being singletons. Material for sequencing was PBMCs or T cells enriched from blood (not recorded which). All receptors come from a woman aged 30 to 39 with acute COVID-19.

This chain joins TRBV4-1 and TRBJ2-7; 8 bases align to TRBD2. Germline assignment: CDR1 MGHRA and CDR2 YSYEKL. The CDR3 extends over 16 amino acids. With V trimmed by 0 bases and J by 2 bases, 6 bases remained unmatched. The CDR3 sequence: CASSQEPGLVTYEQYF. For the CDR3, the DNA is TGCGCCAGCAGCCAAGAACCGGGACTAGTCACCTACGAGCAGTACTTC.

This clone was found once. The chain links TRBV19 to TRBJ2-1, with a possible D match to TRBD1 (6 bases). Trimming shortened V by 6 bases and J by 3 bases, and 18 bases separated the two germline ends. CDR3 length: 16 residues. Germline V gene sequence: CDR1 LNHDA, CDR2 SQIVND (reference sequence). The CDR3 DNA is TGTGCCAGTAGCCTGGTCCCGGGACAAGGCTACAATGAGCAGTTCTTC. Encoded protein: CASSLVPGQGYNEQFF.

The chain couples TRBV15 to TRBJ2-1; D ambiguous. The CDR3 runs to 12 residues. CDR1 is LNHNV, CDR2 YYDKDF, per germline (reference sequence). V was cut by 5 bases and J by 5 bases, with 7 bases left in between. Here the CDR3 DNA reads TGTGCCACCAGCCTTGTCGACAATGAGCAGTTCTTC. This codes for CATSLVDNEQFF.

The chain joins TRBV24-1 to TRBJ2-1; the D gene is possibly TRBD1 (6 bases). Germline CDR1 KGHDR, CDR2 SFDVKD. V lost 5 bases, J lost 5 bases, and 12 bases lay in between. The CDR3 totals 14 residues. The CDR3 nucleotides read TGTGCCACCAGTGGCAGGGGTCTCGACAATGAGCAGTTCTTC. Its translation: CATSGRGLDNEQFF.